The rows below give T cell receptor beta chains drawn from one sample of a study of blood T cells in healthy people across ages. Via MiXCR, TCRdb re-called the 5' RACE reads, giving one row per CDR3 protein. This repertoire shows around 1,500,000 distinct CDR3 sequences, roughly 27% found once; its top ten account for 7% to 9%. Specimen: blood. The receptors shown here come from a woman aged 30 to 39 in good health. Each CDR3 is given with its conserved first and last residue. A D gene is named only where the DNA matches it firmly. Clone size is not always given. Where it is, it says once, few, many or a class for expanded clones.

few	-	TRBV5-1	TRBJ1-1	CASSSTGNMNTEAFF	TGCGCCAGCAGCTCGACAGGTAACATGAACACTGAAGCTTTCTTT
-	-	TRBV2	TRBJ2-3	CATRGSIRTDTQYF	TGTGCCACCCGTGGAAGCATAAGGACAGATACGCAGTATTTT
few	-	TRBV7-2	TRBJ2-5	CASSRGGRKETQYF	TGTGCCAGCAGCAGGGGGGGGAGGAAGGAGACCCAGTACTTC
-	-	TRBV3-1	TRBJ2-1	CASSQDGGGAISYNEQFF	TGTGCCAGCAGCCAAGATGGGGGCGGGGCGATCTCCTACAATGAGCAGTTCTTC
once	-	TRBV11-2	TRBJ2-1	CASSTRLVGLSYNEQFF	TGTGCCAGCAGCACCCGACTAGTGGGGTTATCCTACAATGAGCAGTTCTTC
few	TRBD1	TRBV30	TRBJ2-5	CAWSRGQGTGETQYF	TGTGCCTGGAGTAGAGGACAGGGAACGGGGGAGACCCAGTACTTC
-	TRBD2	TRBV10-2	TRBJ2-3	CASSALASGRADTQYF	TGCGCCAGCAGTGCCCTGGCTAGCGGGAGGGCAGATACGCAGTATTTT
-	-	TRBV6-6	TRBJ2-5	CASSLLQGKGTQYF	TGTGCCAGCAGTCTATTACAGGGAAAAGGGACCCAGTACTTC
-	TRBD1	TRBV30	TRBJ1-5	CAWSRTGRNNQPQHF	TGTGCCTGGAGTCGGACAGGGAGAAATAATCAGCCCCAGCATTTT
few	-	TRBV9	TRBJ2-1	CASGSGYNEQFF	TGTGCCAGCGGTAGCGGTTACAATGAGCAGTTCTTC
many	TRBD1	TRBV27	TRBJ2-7	CASSPIGTGGSYEQYF	TGTGCCAGCAGTCCGATCGGGACAGGGGGCTCGTACGAGCAGTACTTC
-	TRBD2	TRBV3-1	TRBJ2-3	CASSQDGTSRDTQYF	TGTGCCAGCAGCCAAGACGGGACTAGCAGGGATACGCAGTATTTT
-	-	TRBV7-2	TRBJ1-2	CASSPQGIDGYTF	TGTGCCAGCAGCCCGCAGGGAATAGATGGCTACACCTTC
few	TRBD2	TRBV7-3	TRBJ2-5	CASSQLATQETQYF	TGTGCCAGCAGCCAACTAGCGACCCAAGAGACCCAGTACTTC
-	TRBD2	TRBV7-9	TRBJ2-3	CTSSPISGGVDTQYF	TGTACCAGCAGCCCCATAAGCGGGGGGGTAGATACGCAGTATTTT
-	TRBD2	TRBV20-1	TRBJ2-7	CSAPNSGRGRGEQYF	TGCAGTGCCCCAAATAGCGGGAGGGGGCGGGGAGAGCAGTACTTC
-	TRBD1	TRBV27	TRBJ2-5	CASRLGQGREQYF	TGTGCCAGCAGACTTGGACAGGGGAGGGAGCAGTACTTC
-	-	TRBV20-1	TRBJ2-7	CSARVQGLSYEQYF	TGCAGTGCTAGAGTGCAGGGCCTATCCTACGAGCAGTACTTC
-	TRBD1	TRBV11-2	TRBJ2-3	CASSTLQGPDTDTQYF	TGTGCCAGCAGCACACTACAGGGGCCAGACACAGATACGCAGTATTTT
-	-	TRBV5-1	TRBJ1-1	CASSLSGINTEAFF	TGCGCCAGCAGCTTATCAGGGATAAACACTGAAGCTTTCTTT
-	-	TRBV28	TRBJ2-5	CASRLDRETQYF	TGTGCCAGCAGACTAGATCGGGAGACCCAGTACTTC
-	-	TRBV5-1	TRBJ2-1	CASSSQGAGDEQFF	TGCGCCAGCAGTTCACAGGGTGCAGGCGATGAGCAGTTCTTC
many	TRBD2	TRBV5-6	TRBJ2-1	CASSLIQRGRGQFF	TGTGCCAGCAGCTTGATCCAGCGGGGGCGCGGGCAGTTCTTC
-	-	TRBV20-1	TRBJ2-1	CSAFDGTYNEQFF	TGCAGTGCTTTCGACGGGACATACAATGAGCAGTTCTTC
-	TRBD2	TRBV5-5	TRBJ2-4	CASSLGVLAGGEQYF	TGTGCCAGCAGTTTAGGGGTGCTAGCGGGAGGAGAGCAGTACTTC
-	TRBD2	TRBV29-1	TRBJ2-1	CSIKTGGATYNEQFF	TGCAGCATCAAGACGGGGGGGGCCACCTACAATGAGCAGTTCTTC
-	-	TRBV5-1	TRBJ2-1	CASKEESSYNEQFF	TGCGCCAGCAAGGAGGAGAGCTCCTACAATGAGCAGTTCTTC
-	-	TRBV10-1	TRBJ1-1	CASSDLYGGTEAFF	TGCGCCAGCAGTGACCTCTACGGCGGCACTGAAGCTTTCTTT
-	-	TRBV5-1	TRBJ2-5	CASAGPRETQYF	TGCGCCAGCGCGGGACCCAGGGAGACCCAGTACTTC
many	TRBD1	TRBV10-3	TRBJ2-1	CAISESGLPRDRVSWQFF	TGTGCCATCAGTGAGTCGGGCCTACCTCGGGACAGGGTGTCTTGGCAGTTCTTC
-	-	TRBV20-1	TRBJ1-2	CSASWEGCTF	TGCAGTGCTAGTTGGGAGGGCTGCACCTTC
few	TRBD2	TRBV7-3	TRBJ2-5	CASSSLGGYEETQYF	TGTGCCAGCAGCTCCTTGGGAGGGTACGAAGAGACCCAGTACTTC
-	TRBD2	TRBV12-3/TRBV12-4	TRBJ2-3	CASSLRPSGSLDAQYF	TGTGCCAGCAGTTTAAGGCCTAGCGGGAGTTTAGATGCGCAGTATTTT